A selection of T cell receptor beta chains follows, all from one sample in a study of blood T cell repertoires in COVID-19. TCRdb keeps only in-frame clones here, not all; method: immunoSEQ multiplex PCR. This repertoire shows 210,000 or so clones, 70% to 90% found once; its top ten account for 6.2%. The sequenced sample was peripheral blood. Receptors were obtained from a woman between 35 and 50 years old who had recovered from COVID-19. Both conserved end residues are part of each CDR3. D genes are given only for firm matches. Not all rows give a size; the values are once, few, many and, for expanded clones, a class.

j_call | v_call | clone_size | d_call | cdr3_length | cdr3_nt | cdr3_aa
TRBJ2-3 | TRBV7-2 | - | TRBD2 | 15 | TGTGCCAGCTGGGAACTAGCGGAGACCCCAGATACGCAGTATTTT | CASWELAETPDTQYF
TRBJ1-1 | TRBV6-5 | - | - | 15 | TGTGCCAGCAGCAATGCAGGTTCGATGAACACTGAAGCTTTCTTT | CASSNAGSMNTEAFF
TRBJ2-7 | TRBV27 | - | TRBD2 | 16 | TGTGCCAGCAGTTATCGCGGGGGAGACAGTACCTACGAGCAGTACTTC | CASSYRGGDSTYEQYF
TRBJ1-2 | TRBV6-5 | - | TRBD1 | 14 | TGTGCCAGCAGTCCCGGGACAGGGGTGAATGGCTACACCTTC | CASSPGTGVNGYTF
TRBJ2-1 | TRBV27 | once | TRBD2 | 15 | TGTGCCAGCAGTTTATCAGCGGGAGGGCACAATGAGCAGTTCTTC | CASSLSAGGHNEQFF
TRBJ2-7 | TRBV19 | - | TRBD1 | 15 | TGTGCCAGTAGTACGGGACAGGGGCCCACCTACGAGCAGTACTTC | CASSTGQGPTYEQYF
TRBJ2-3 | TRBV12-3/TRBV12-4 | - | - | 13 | TGTGCCAGCAGCCCTGTTAGCACAGATACGCAGTATTTT | CASSPVSTDTQYF
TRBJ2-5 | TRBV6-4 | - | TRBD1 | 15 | TGTGCCAGCAGTCTGAGTGGACAGGTCCAAGAGACCCAGTACTTC | CASSLSGQVQETQYF
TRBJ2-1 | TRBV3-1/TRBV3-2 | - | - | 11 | TGTGCCAGCAGCCAAACCGCGGAGGAGTTCTTC | CASSQTAEEFF
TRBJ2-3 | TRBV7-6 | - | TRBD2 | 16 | TGTGCCAGCAGCCAGAGGACTAGCGGGGTAGTTCCCACGCAGTATTTT | CASSQRTSGVVPTQYF
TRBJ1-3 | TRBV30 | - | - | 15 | TGTGCCTGGGCGGGACTTGTCAACTCTGGAAACACCATATATTTT | CAWAGLVNSGNTIYF
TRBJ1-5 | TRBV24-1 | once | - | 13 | TGTGCCACCAGTTCTGGCGGAGATCAGCCCCAGCATTTT | CATSSGGDQPQHF
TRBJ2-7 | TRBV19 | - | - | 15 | TGTGCCAGTAGTATTGCCCCCGGACAGATCTACGAGCAGTACTTC | CASSIAPGQIYEQYF
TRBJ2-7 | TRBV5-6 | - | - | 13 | TGTGCCAGCAGCCCCGGGGACACCTACGAGCAGTACTTC | CASSPGDTYEQYF
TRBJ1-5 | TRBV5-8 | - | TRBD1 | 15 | TGTGCCAGCAGCCCGTCGGACAGGGAGAGTCAGCCCCAGCATTTT | CASSPSDRESQPQHF
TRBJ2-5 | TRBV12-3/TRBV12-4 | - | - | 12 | TGTGCCAGCAGTTTAGTACAAGAGACCCAGTACTTC | CASSLVQETQYF
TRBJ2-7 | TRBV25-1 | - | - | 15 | TGTGCCAGCAGTGAATATCAGGACATGTTCTACGAGCAGTACTTC | CASSEYQDMFYEQYF